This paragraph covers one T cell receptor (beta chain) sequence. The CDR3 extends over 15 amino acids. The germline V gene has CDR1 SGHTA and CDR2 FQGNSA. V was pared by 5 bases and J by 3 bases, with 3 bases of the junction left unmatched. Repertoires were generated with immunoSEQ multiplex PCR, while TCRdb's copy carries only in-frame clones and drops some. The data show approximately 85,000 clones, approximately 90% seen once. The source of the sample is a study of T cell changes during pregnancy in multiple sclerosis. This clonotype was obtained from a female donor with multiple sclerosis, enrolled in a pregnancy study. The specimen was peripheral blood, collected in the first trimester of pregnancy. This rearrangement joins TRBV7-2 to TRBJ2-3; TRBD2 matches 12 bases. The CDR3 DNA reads TGTGCCAGCAGCCTCGGACTAGCGGGAACAGATACGCAGTATTTT. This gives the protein CASSLGLAGTDTQYF.